The 16 T cell receptor beta chains below were found in one sample sequenced in a study of shared clonotypes between healthy human individuals. The assay was immunoSEQ multiplex PCR, and TCRdb's table has in-frame clones only and misses some. The table shows about 1 million clones, with roughly 74% occurring only once. The sample comprised memory CD4+ T cells from PBMCs. Indicated subset: CD45RA-negative fraction. The origin of the receptors is a man younger than 35 in good health. Some clones in this sample may be carry-over from other donors' samples.

CDR3 amino acids: CASSSGDSGNTIYF. The CDR3, as DNA: TGCGCCAGCAGCTCGGGAGACTCTGGAAACACCATATATTTT. The rearrangement links TRBV5-1 to TRBJ1-3, with D unresolved. The CDR3 is made up of 14 amino acids. Trimming took 3 bases from V and 0 from J, leaving 7 bases between them. The germline V gene encodes CDR1 SGHRS and CDR2 YFSETQ.

The chain employs TRBV25-1 and TRBJ2-3; D could derive from TRBD1 or TRBD2 (5 bases each). The CDR3 has 14 amino acids. Germline-derived CDR1 and CDR2 are MGHDK and SYGVNS. Trimming removed 2 bases from V and 5 bases from J, with 11 bases in between. CDR3 in amino acids: CASSEQGEGDTQYF. DNA for the CDR3: TGTGCCAGCAGTGAACAGGGAGAAGGAGATACGCAGTATTTT. Variable domain in full (rest from reference TRBV25-1 and TRBJ2-3): EADIYQTPRYLVIGTGKKITLECSQTMGHDKMYWYQQDPGMELHLIHYSYGVNSTEKGDLSSESTVSRIRTEHFPLTLESARPSHTSQYLCASSEQGEGDTQYFGPGTRLTVL.

This clone was picked up a small number of times. Within the sample, other DNA sequences also encode this same CDR3. This chain uses TRBV28 with TRBJ1-2; D call uncertain. Trimming stripped 3 bases from V and 5 bases from J, with 4 bases between. The CDR3 totals 11 residues. Per the germline V gene, CDR1 is MDHEN and CDR2 is SYDVKM. This chain's CDR3 is CASSLRYGYTF. As DNA, the CDR3 is TGTGCCAGCAGTTTGAGGTATGGCTACACCTTC.

DNA for the CDR3: TGCGCCAGCAGCCAAGCCTCTCGGGGGGGAGGTCTGTATTTT. Amino acids: CASSQASRGGGLYF. The V call is TRBV4-3, the J call TRBJ2-3; 8 nucleotides match TRBD2. V gave up 1 base and J gave up 14 bases; unmatched junction bases: 11. Germline loops: CDR1 LGHNA, CDR2 YSLEER. This CDR3 spans 14 amino acids.

This clone was recorded once. A much larger clone lies a single base off, so this may be a read error. This chain uses TRBV18 with TRBJ2-1; 11 nucleotides line up with TRBD2. The ends lost 5 bases at V and 8 bases at J; junction bases unmatched: 11. The CDR3 has 16 amino acids. Germline V gene data show CDR1 as KGHSH and CDR2 as LQKENI. The CDR3: CASSSPGLAEGYEQFF. CDR3 DNA: TGTGCCAGCTCATCGCCGGGACTAGCGGAAGGGTATGAGCAGTTCTTC.

This clone was recorded only once. This sequence joins TRBV2 and TRBJ1-3, with D unclear. CDR1 SNHLY and CDR2 FYNNEI come from the germline V gene. The CDR3 covers 14 residues. V gave up 4 bases and J gave up 2 bases, with 9 bases separating them. The CDR3 loop reads CASSGGSTGNTIYF. The CDR3 DNA follows: TGTGCCAGCAGTGGGGGAAGCACTGGAAACACCATATATTTT.

CDR3 sequence: CASGVGGAGGYTF. As DNA, the CDR3 is TGCGCCAGCGGGGTCGGTGGGGCTGGTGGCTACACCTTC. V usage is TRBV5-1 and J usage is TRBJ1-2; D might be TRBD1 (5 bases). Trimming took 7 bases from V and 7 from J, leaving 17 bases between them. Germline V gives CDR1 SGHRS, CDR2 YFSETQ. This CDR3 contains 13 residues. The entire variable domain, with the rest obtained from reference TRBV5-1 and TRBJ1-2, is as follows: KAGVTQTPRYLIKTRGQQVTLSCSPISGHRSVSWYQQTPGQGLQFLFEYFSETQRNKGNFPGRFSGRQFSNSRSEMNVSTLELGDSALYLCASGVGGAGGYTFGSGTRLTVV.

The chain combines TRBV4-1 with TRBJ2-1; 11 nucleotides match TRBD2. The CDR3 has 15 residues. Looked up from germline, CDR1 is MGHRA and CDR2 is YSYEKL. Germline trimming cut 1 base from V and 12 bases from J; bases unmatched to any gene: 8. The CDR3 nucleotides are TGCGCCAGCAGCCAAGTTGCTAGCGGGAGGATAGGGCAGTTCTTC. Encoded protein: CASSQVASGRIGQFF.

The sample holds one count of this clone. The chain links TRBV30 to TRBJ2-1; TRBD2 aligns across 11 bases. The germline V gene encodes CDR1 GTSNPN and CDR2 SVGIG (reference sequence). V trimming: 4 bases; J trimming: 7 bases; junction bases outside the gene matches: 6. The CDR3 is 14 residues long. The CDR3 nucleotides are TGTGCCTGGAATAGCGGGAGGGCCGGTAATGAGCAGTTCTTC. It yields the protein CAWNSGRAGNEQFF. Full variable domain (remainder filled in from reference TRBV30 and TRBJ2-1): SQTIHQWPATLVQPVGSPLSLECTVEGTSNPNLYWYRQAAGRGLQLLFYSVGIGQISSEVPQNLSASRPQDRQFILSSKKLLLSDSGFYLCAWNSGRAGNEQFFGPGTRLTVL.

Only a few counts were recorded for this clone. The genes are TRBV5-1 and TRBJ2-5, with a possible D match to TRBD2 (5 bases). The end of the DNA is better explained by TRBJ2-7, so the J call may be wrong. CDR1 is SGHRS, CDR2 YFSETQ, per germline. This CDR3 has 14 amino acids. The CDR3 DNA is TGCGCCAGCAGCTCAAGGACTGTTCCGATCGAGCAGTACTTC. This gives the protein CASSSRTVPIEQYF.

This chain links TRBV27 with TRBJ2-5; a possible D gene is TRBD1 (5 bases). Germline CDR1 reads MNHEY; CDR2 reads SMNVEV (reference sequence). The CDR3 has 15 residues. Trimming left V 7 bases short and J 1 base short, with 16 bases between. In DNA form, the CDR3 reads TGTGCCAGCAAATTCCTGGGGCAGGGCCAAGAGACCCAGTACTTC. Translated: CASKFLGQGQETQYF.

V is TRBV7-3 and J is TRBJ1-1; D ambiguous. V lost 2 bases and J lost 1, with 8 bases in between. Per germline, CDR1 SGHTA and CDR2 FQGTGA. This CDR3 contains 14 residues. CDR3 nucleotide sequence: TGTGCCAGCAGCTTAGACCCGAAGAACACTGAAGCTTTCTTT. Amino acids: CASSLDPKNTEAFF. The full variable domain, rest sourced from reference TRBV7-3 and TRBJ1-1, is GAGVSQTPSNKVTEKGKYVELRCDPISGHTALYWYRQSLGQGPEFLIYFQGTGAADDSGLPNDRFFAVRPEGSVSTLKIQRTERGDSAVYLCASSLDPKNTEAFFGQGTRLTVV.

The chain joins TRBV5-5 to TRBJ1-2, with D uncertain. V was clipped by 0 bases and J by 2 bases, with 11 bases between them. CDR1 and CDR2 from the germline V gene are SGHKS and YYEKEE (reference sequence). The CDR3 runs 15 residues. CDR3 protein: CASSLEHIVNYGYTF. In DNA, the CDR3 is TGTGCCAGCAGCTTGGAACACATAGTCAACTATGGCTACACCTTC. The whole variable domain, filled in from reference TRBV5-5 and TRBJ1-2, reads DAGVTQSPTHLIKTRGQQVTLRCSPISGHKSVSWYQQVLGQGPQFIFQYYEKEERGRGNFPDRFSARQFPNYSSELNVNALLLGDSALYLCASSLEHIVNYGYTFGSGTRLTVV.

The chain uses TRBV28 and TRBJ1-1; D call uncertain. Germline CDR1 MDHEN, CDR2 SYDVKM. V lost 3 bases and J lost 0, with 8 bases in between. The CDR3 length is 14 residues. CDR3 coding DNA: TGTGCCAGCAGTTTCGGTCTAGTGAACACTGAAGCTTTCTTT. The encoded protein is CASSFGLVNTEAFF.

This clone was recorded only once. This rearrangement joins TRBV10-1 to TRBJ2-5; D unresolved. Germline CDR1 WNHNN, CDR2 SYGVQD (reference sequence). The CDR3 sequence is 11 residues long. Deletions cut 5 bases from V and 1 base from J, with 2 bases between. The CDR3 DNA follows: TGCGCCAGCAGTTCCCAAGAGACCCAGTACTTC. Protein sequence: CASSSQETQYF.

This chain links TRBV5-1 with TRBJ2-3; either TRBD1 or TRBD2 may fit D (6 bases each). This CDR3 has 14 amino acids. Trimming pared 9 bases from V and 3 bases from J, leaving 17 bases between. The germline CDR1 and CDR2 sequences are SGHRS and YFSETQ. The CDR3: CATQAGHETDTQYF. The CDR3 bases are TGCGCCACCCAGGCGGGACACGAGACAGATACGCAGTATTTT. Full variable domain (remainder filled in from reference TRBV5-1 and TRBJ2-3): KAGVTQTPRYLIKTRGQQVTLSCSPISGHRSVSWYQQTPGQGLQFLFEYFSETQRNKGNFPGRFSGRQFSNSRSEMNVSTLELGDSALYLCATQAGHETDTQYFGPGTRLTVL.